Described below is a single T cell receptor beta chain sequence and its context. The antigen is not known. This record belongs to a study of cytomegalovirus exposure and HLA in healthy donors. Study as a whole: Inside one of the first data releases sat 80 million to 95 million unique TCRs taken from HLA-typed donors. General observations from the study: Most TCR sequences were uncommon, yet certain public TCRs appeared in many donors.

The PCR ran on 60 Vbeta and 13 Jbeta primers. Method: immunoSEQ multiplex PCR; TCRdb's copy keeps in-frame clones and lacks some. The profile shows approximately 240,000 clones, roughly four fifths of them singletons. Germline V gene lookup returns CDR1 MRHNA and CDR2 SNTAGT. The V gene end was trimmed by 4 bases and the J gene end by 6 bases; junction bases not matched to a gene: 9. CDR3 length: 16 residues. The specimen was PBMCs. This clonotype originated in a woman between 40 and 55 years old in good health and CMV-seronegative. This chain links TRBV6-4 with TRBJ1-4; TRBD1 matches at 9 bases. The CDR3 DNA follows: TGTGCCAGCAGTGTCCCTCCGGGACAGGGACATGAAAAACTGTTTTTT. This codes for CASSVPPGQGHEKLFF.